Shown below are 2 T cell receptor beta chains from a single sample sequenced in a study of human T cells and chemical hapten exposure. Sample time point: pre-sensitization, week 0. Treatment: therapeutic diphenylcyclopropenone sensitization with weekly scalp DPC. Total RNA extraction was carried out from unfractionated whole blood. TCRdb analysed the RACE reads with MiXCR anew, one entry per CDR3 protein. The sample carries tens of thousands of distinct CDR3 sequences, about 12% recorded once. Here the sequenced sample was whole blood, taken in connection with sensitization to the hapten diphenylcyclopropenone (DPC). These receptors all stem from a woman between 40 and 50 years old with alopecia areata. Some clones in this sample may be carry-over from other donors' samples.

In nucleotides, the CDR3 is TGTGCCAGCAGCCAAGAGGGGAAGCGATTTGGGACAGATTCATACGAGCAGTACTTC. As protein: CASSQEGKRFGTDSYEQYF. The chain has TRBV14 and TRBJ2-7; the match to TRBD1 covers 7 bases. Germline values: CDR1 SGHDN, CDR2 FVKESK. The V gene end was trimmed by 0 bases and the J gene end by 4 bases; junction bases not matched to a gene: 18. The CDR3 is 19 residues long.

This clonotype has a handful of counts. This chain joins TRBV4-2 and TRBJ2-7, with 8 bases lining up with TRBD2. The CDR3 extends over 16 amino acids. Unmatched junction bases numbered 11, after V lost 6 bases and J lost 1 base. In germline, CDR1 is LGHNA, CDR2 YNFKEQ. The CDR3 DNA follows: TGTGCCAGCAGTCCATCTAGCGGGCCTCCTTCCTACGAGCAGTACTTC. Residues: CASSPSSGPPSYEQYF.